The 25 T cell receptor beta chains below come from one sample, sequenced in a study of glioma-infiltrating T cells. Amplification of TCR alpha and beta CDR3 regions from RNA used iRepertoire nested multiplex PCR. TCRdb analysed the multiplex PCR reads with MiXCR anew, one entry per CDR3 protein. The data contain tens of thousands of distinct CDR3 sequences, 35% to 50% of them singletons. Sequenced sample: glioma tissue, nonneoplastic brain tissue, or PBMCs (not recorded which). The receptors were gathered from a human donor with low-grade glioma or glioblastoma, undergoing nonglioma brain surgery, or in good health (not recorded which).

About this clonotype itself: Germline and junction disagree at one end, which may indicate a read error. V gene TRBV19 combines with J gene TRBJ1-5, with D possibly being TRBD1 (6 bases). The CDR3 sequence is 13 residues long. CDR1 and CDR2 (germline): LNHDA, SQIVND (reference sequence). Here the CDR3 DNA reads TGTGCCTGTAGTAGAACAGGGTGGGGGCCCCAGCATTTT. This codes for CACSRTGWGPQHF.

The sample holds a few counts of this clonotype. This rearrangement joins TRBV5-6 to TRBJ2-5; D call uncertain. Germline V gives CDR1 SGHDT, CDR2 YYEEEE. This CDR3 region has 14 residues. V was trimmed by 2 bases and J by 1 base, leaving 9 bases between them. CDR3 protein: CASSFLTPQETQYF. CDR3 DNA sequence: TGTGCCAGCAGCTTCCTGACTCCCCAAGAGACCCAGTACTTC.

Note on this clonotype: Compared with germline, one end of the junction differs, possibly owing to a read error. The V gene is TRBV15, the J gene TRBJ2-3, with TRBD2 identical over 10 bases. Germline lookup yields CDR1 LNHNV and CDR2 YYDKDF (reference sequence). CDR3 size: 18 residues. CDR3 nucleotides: TGCGCCAACAGCAGAGATACCCTAGCGGGAGCGCCCACAGATACGCAGTATTTT. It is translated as CANSRDTLAGAPTDTQYF.

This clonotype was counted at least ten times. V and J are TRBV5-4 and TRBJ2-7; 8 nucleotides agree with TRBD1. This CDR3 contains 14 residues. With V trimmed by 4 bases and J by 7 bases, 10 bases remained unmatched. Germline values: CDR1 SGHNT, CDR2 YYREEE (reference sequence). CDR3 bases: TGTGCCAGCAGCCTCCAGGGGGCATCGGGGGAGCAGTACTTC. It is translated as CASSLQGASGEQYF.

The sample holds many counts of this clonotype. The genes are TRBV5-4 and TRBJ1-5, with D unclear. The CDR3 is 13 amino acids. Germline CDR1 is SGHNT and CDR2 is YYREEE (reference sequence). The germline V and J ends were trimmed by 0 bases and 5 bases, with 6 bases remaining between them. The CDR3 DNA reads TGTGCCAGCAGCTTGGGCAGCCATCAGCCCCAGCATTTT. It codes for CASSLGSHQPQHF.

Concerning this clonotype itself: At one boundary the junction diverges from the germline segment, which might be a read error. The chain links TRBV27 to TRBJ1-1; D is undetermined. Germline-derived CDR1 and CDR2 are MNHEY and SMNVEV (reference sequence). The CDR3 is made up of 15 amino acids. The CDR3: CACSSRLAMYTEAFF. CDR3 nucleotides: TGTGCCTGCAGTTCCCGATTAGCAATGTACACTGAAGCTTTCTTT.

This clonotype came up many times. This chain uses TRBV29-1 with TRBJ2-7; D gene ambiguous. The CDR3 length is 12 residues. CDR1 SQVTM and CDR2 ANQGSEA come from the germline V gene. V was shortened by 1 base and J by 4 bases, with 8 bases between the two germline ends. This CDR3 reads CSVEAGGYEQYF. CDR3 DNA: TGCAGCGTTGAAGCGGGCGGTTACGAGCAGTACTTC.

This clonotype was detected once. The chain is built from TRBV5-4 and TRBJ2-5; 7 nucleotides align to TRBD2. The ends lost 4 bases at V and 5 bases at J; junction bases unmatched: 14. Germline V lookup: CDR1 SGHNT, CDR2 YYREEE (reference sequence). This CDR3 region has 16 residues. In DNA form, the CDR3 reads TGTGCCAGCAGCCCACGTATCGGGGGGAGTAGGGAGACCCAGTACTTC. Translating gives CASSPRIGGSRETQYF.

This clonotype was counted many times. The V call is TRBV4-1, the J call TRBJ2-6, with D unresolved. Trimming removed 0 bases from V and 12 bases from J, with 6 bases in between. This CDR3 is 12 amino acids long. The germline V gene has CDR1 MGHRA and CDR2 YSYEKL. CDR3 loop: CASSQDRRVLTF. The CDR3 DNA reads TGCGCCAGCAGCCAAGATCGGCGCGTCCTGACTTTC.

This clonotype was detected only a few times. The CDR3 sequence is CAWARPGSEQYF. As DNA, the CDR3 is TGTGCCTGGGCACGACCCGGTTCCGAGCAGTACTTC. The rearrangement uses TRBV30 and TRBJ2-7; the D is unclear. The CDR3 consists of 12 residues. Germline values: CDR1 GTSNPN, CDR2 SVGIG (reference sequence). Trimming left V 5 bases short and J 6 bases short, with 14 bases between.

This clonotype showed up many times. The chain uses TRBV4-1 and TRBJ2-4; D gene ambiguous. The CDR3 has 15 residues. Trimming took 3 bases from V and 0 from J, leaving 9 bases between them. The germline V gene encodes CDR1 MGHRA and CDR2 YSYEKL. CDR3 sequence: CASSHSLEAKNIQYF. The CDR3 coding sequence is TGCGCCAGCAGCCACTCTTTGGAAGCCAAAAACATTCAGTACTTC.

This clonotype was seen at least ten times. CDR3 DNA: TGCAGCGTTGGTAGCGGCCAAGGGGTAGCTTACAATGAGCAGTTCTTC. Its protein product is CSVGSGQGVAYNEQFF. V gene TRBV29-1 combines with J gene TRBJ2-1; a possible D gene is TRBD2 (6 bases). V was trimmed by 4 bases and J by 4 bases, leaving 20 bases between them. The CDR3 loop spans 16 amino acids. The germline V gene has CDR1 SQVTM and CDR2 ANQGSEA.

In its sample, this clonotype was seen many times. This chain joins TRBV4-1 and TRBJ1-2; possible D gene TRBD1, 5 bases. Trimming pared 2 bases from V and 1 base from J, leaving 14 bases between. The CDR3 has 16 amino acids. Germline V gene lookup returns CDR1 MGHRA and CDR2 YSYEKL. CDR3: CASSQHRDGGNYGYTF. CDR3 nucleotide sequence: TGCGCCAGCAGCCAACATCGGGACGGGGGTAACTATGGCTACACCTTC.

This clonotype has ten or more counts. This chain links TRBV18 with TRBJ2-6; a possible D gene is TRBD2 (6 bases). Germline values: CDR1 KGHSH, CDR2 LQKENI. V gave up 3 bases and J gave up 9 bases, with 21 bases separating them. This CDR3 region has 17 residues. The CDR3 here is CASSPTEGAGQNNVLTF. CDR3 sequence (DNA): TGTGCCAGCTCACCGACCGAGGGAGCGGGTCAGAACAACGTCCTGACTTTC.

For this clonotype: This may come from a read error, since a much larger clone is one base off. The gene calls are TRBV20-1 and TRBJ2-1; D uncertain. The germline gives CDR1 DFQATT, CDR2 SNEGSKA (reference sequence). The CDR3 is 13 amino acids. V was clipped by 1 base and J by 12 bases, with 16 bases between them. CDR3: CSARVTDFDGQFF. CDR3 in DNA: TGCAGTGCTAGAGTGACTGATTTCGATGGGCAGTTCTTC.

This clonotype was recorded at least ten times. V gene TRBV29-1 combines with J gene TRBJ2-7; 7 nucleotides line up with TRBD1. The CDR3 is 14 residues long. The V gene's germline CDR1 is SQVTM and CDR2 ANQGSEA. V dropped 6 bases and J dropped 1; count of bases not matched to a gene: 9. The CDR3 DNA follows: TGCAGCGTGGCCGGGACAGTTGGTTCCTACGAGCAGTACTTC. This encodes CSVAGTVGSYEQYF.

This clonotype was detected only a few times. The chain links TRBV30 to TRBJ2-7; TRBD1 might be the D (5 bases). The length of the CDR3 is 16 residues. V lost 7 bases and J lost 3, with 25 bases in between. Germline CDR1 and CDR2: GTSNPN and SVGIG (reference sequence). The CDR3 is CALVGPTNLRDYEQYF. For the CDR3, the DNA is TGTGCCTTAGTAGGGCCTACTAACCTCAGGGACTACGAGCAGTACTTC.

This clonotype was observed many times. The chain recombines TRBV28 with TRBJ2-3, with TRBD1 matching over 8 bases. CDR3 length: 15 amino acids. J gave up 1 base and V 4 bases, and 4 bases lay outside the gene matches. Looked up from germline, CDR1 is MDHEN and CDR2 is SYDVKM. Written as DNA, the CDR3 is TGTGCCAGCAGTTCCCCGGGACAGGGCACAGATACGCAGTATTTT. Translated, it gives CASSSPGQGTDTQYF.

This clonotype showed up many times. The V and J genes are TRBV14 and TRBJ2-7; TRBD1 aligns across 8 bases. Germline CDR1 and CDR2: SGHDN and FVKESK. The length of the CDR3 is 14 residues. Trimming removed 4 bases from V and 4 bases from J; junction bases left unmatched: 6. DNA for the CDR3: TGTGCCAGCAGCCTAGGGACAGGCGGGTACGAGCAGTACTTC. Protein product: CASSLGTGGYEQYF.

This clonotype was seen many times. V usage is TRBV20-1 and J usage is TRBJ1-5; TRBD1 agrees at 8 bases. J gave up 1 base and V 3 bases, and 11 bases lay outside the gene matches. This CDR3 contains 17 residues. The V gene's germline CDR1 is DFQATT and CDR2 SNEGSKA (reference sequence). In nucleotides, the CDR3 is TGCAGTGCTAGCCTAATAAAACAGGGGGAAAGCAATCAGCCCCAGCATTTT. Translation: CSASLIKQGESNQPQHF.

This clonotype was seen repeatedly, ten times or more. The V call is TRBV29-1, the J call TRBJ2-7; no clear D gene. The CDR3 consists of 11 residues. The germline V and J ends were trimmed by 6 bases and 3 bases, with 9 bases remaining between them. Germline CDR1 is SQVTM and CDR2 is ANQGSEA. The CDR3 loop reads CSVFLGYEQYF. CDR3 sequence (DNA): TGCAGCGTGTTTTTGGGCTACGAGCAGTACTTC.

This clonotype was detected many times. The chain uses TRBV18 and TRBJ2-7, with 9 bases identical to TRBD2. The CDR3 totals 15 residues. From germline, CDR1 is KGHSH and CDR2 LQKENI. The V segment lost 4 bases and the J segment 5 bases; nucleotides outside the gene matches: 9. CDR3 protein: CASSLRTSDLDEQYF. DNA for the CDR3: TGTGCCAGCTCACTTCGGACTAGCGACCTTGACGAGCAGTACTTC.

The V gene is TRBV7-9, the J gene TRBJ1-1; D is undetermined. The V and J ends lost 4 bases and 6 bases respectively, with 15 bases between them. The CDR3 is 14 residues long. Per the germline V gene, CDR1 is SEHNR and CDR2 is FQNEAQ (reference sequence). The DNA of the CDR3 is TGTGCCAGCAGCTCCGTAACCTCTGGCCCTGAAGCTTTCTTT. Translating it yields CASSSVTSGPEAFF.

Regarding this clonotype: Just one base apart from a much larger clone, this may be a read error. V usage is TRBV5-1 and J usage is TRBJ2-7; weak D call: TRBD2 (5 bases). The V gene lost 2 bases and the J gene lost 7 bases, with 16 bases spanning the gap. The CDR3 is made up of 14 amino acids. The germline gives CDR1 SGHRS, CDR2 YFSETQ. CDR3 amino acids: CASSFVATSGEQYF. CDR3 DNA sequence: TGCGCCAGCAGCTTTGTTGCAACATCGGGGGAGCAGTACTTC.

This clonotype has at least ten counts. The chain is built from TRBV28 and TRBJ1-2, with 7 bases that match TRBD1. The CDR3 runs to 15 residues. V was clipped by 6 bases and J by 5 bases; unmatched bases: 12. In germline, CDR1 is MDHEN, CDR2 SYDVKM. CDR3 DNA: TGTGCCAGCAGCCATCCTCGGACAGGCGATTATGGCTACACCTTC. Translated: CASSHPRTGDYGYTF.